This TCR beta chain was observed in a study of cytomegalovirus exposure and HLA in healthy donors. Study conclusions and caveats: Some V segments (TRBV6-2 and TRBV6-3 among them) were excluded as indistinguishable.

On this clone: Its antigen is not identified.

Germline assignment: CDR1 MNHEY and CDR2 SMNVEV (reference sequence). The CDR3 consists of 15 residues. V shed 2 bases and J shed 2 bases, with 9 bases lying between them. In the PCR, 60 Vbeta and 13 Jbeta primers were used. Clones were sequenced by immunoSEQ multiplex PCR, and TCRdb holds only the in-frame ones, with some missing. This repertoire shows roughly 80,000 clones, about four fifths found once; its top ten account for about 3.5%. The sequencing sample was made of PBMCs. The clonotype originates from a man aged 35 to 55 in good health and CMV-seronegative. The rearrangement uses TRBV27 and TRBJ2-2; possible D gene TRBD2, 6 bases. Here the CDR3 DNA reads TGTGCCAGCAGTTTACGGGGGAGAAACACCGGGGAGCTGTTTTTT. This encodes CASSLRGRNTGELFF.